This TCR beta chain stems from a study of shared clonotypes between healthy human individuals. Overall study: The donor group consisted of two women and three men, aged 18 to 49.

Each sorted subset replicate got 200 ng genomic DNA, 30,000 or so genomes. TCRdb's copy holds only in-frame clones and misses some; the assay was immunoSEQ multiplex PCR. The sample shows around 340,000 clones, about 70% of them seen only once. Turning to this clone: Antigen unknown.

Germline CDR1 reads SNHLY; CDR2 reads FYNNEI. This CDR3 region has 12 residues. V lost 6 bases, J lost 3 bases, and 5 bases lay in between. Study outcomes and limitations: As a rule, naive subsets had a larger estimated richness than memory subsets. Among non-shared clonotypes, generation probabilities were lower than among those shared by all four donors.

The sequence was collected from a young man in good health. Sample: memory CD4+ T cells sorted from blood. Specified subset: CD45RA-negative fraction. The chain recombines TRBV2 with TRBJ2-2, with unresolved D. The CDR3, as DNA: TGTGCCAGCAGCAGATACACCGGGGAGCTGTTTTTT. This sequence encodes CASSRYTGELFF. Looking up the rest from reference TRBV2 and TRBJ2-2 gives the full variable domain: EPEVTQTPSHQVTQMGQEVILRCVPISNHLYFYWYRQILGQKVEFLVSFYNNEISEKSEIFDDQFSVERPDGSNFTLKIRSTKLEDSAMYFCASSRYTGELFFGEGSRLTVL.